This passage covers 15 T cell receptor beta chains from one sample sequenced in a study of STAT3 mutations in large granular lymphocyte leukemia. Regarding the study as a whole: At least one immunodominant TCR beta clonotype appeared in every T-cell large granular lymphocyte leukemia patient.

Libraries were prepared by immunoSEQ multiplex PCR; TCRdb keeps only in-frame clonotypes and omits some of them. Of fewer than 10,000 clones listed, 70% to 90% were seen once; the top ten hold approximately 80%. These receptors are not linked to any known antigen. Material: peripheral blood mononuclear cells. These receptors were collected from a man aged 80 or over with T-cell large granular lymphocyte leukemia. Some clones in this sample may be carry-over from other donors' samples.

This rearrangement joins TRBV25-1 to TRBJ2-5; TRBD1 matches 10 bases. After removal of 4 bases from V and 5 bases from J, the junction contained 7 bases not matched to a gene. Germline CDR1 and CDR2: MGHDK and SYGVNS. The CDR3 runs 15 residues. This CDR3 is CASSGSGQGWETQYF. The DNA of the CDR3 is TGTGCCAGCAGTGGATCGGGACAGGGGTGGGAGACCCAGTACTTC.

This chain links TRBV6-1 with TRBJ2-5; D is unclear. The germline V and J ends were trimmed by 6 bases and 4 bases, with 6 bases remaining between them. The CDR3 has 11 residues. Germline V gene data show CDR1 as MNHNS and CDR2 as SASEGT. This CDR3 reads CASSRVETQYF. The CDR3 nucleotides are TGTGCCAGCAGCCGAGTAGAGACCCAGTACTTC.

V usage is TRBV7-2 and J usage is TRBJ2-3; TRBD2 matches 8 bases. The length of the CDR3 is 16 residues. CDR1 SGHTA and CDR2 FQGNSA come from the germline V gene. Germline trimming cut 1 base from V and 5 bases from J; bases unmatched to any gene: 8. For the CDR3, the DNA is TGTGCCAGCAGCTTAGACGGGGGGGCCCTGTTAGATACGCAGTATTTT. Translating it yields CASSLDGGALLDTQYF.

V and J are TRBV7-9 and TRBJ2-7, with D possibly matching TRBD2 (6 bases). There are 17 residues in the CDR3. The V gene's germline CDR1 is SEHNR and CDR2 FQNEAQ (reference sequence). The germline V and J ends were trimmed by 0 bases and 0 bases, with 15 bases remaining between them. The DNA of the CDR3 is TGTGCCAGCAGCTTAGCGGTGGGGGGTTCCGTCTCCTACGAGCAGTACTTC. Its translation is CASSLAVGGSVSYEQYF.

This sequence joins TRBV30 and TRBJ1-6; D is possibly TRBD1 (6 bases). Between the trimmed V and J ends, which lost 1 base and 10 bases, there was a span of 14 bases. This CDR3 has 14 residues. Per the germline V gene, CDR1 is GTSNPN and CDR2 is SVGIG (reference sequence). In nucleotides, the CDR3 is TGTGCCTGGAGTGATGGGGGGCTCGGGTCACCCCTCCACTTT. This gives the protein CAWSDGGLGSPLHF.

The V and J genes are TRBV2 and TRBJ1-5; unclear D gene. Trimming took 5 bases from V and 10 from J, leaving 15 bases between them. The CDR3 sequence is 13 residues long. Germline values: CDR1 SNHLY, CDR2 FYNNEI. CDR3 loop: CASSKGDEQPQHF. In DNA form, the CDR3 reads TGTGCCAGCAGTAAGGGAGACGAGCAACCCCAGCATTTT.

The chain recombines TRBV10-3 with TRBJ1-1; 10 bases map to TRBD1. This CDR3 is 14 amino acids long. Germline V gene sequence: CDR1 ENHRY, CDR2 SYGVKD. Trimming cost V 6 bases and J 5 bases; bases outside gene matches: 6. Written as DNA, the CDR3 is TGTGCCATCAGCCGGGACAGGGGTGGGACTGAAGCTTTCTTT. Translating it yields CAISRDRGGTEAFF.

This clone was detected a few times. This chain connects TRBV7-2 to TRBJ1-1; weak D call: TRBD1 (6 bases). In germline, CDR1 is SGHTA, CDR2 FQGNSA. CDR3 size: 17 residues. Between the trimmed V and J ends, which lost 3 bases and 0 bases, there was a span of 17 bases. The CDR3 loop reads CASSFIGGLWMNTEAFF. For the CDR3, the DNA is TGTGCCAGCAGCTTTATAGGGGGGCTGTGGATGAACACTGAAGCTTTCTTT.

This chain connects TRBV29-1 to TRBJ2-7; the match to TRBD2 covers 7 bases. Germline values: CDR1 SQVTM, CDR2 ANQGSEA. CDR3 size: 13 residues. Trimming took 1 base from V and 2 from J; bases not matched to a gene: 2. CDR3 in DNA: TGCAGCGTTGAAGGCGGGGGTGCCTACGAGCAGTACTTC. It yields the protein CSVEGGGAYEQYF.

The CDR3 protein is CASSGRSGNSGANVLTF. Here the CDR3 DNA reads TGCGCCAGCAGCGGGAGGTCCGGGAACTCTGGGGCCAACGTCCTGACTTTC. The chain has TRBV5-1 and TRBJ2-6, with D possibly being TRBD2 (6 bases). V shed 4 bases and J shed 0 bases, with 14 bases lying between them. Germline assignment: CDR1 SGHRS and CDR2 YFSETQ. CDR3 length equals 17 residues.

J is TRBJ2-1 and V is TRBV2; TRBD1 might be the D (6 bases). V lost 1 base and J 10 bases, leaving 8 bases between the germline ends. The germline V gene encodes CDR1 SNHLY and CDR2 FYNNEI. The CDR3 is made up of 12 amino acids. The CDR3 bases are TGTGCCAGCAGTGAAGGGGGGCGGGAGCAGTTCTTC. This translates into CASSEGGREQFF.

The chain couples TRBV12-5 to TRBJ1-2, with TRBD1 matching 9 bases. CDR1 and CDR2 from the germline V gene are LGHNT and FRNRAP. V lost 5 bases and J lost 3; bases outside the gene matches: 7. This CDR3 has 15 amino acids. The CDR3 DNA reads TGTGCTAGTGGTCGACAGGGGGGCGGTCACTATGGCTACACCTTC. Translating gives CASGRQGGGHYGYTF.

V and J are TRBV4-1 and TRBJ2-3; D remains ambiguous. The CDR3 totals 17 residues. V was cut by 0 bases and J by 3 bases, with 16 bases left in between. Looked up from germline, CDR1 is MGHRA and CDR2 is YSYEKL. The CDR3 nucleotides are TGCGCCAGCAGCCAAGATGTTCAGGTCGTTAGGACAGATACGCAGTATTTT. It encodes CASSQDVQVVRTDTQYF.

This clone was seen a single time. The chain combines TRBV30 with TRBJ1-4; D ambiguous. V gave up 5 bases and J gave up 8 bases, with 9 bases separating them. The CDR3 totals 11 residues. Germline assignment: CDR1 GTSNPN and CDR2 SVGIG (reference sequence). The CDR3, as DNA: TGTGCCTGGGCCTCCGCGGAAAAACTGTTTTTT. Translating it yields CAWASAEKLFF.

In its sample, this clone was seen a few times. This chain links TRBV12-5 with TRBJ2-7; no clear D. In germline, CDR1 is LGHNT, CDR2 FRNRAP. The CDR3 has 13 residues. Trimming left V 2 bases short and J 0 bases short, with 5 bases between. The CDR3 loop reads CASGLMGSYEQYF. CDR3 DNA sequence: TGTGCTAGTGGTTTGATGGGCTCCTACGAGCAGTACTTC.